This T cell receptor beta chain comes out of a study of cytomegalovirus exposure and HLA in healthy donors. Both 60 Vbeta primers and 13 Jbeta primers went into the PCR. Data came from immunoSEQ multiplex PCR; TCRdb stores just in-frame clones and leaves some out. The sample shows about 93,000 clones, over 75% of them seen only once. With regard to this clone: Its antigen is unknown.

Study-level findings and limits: Analysis was performed later, and it showed HLA-associated TCR beta chains to be more clonally expanded than equally common others. Researchers counted roughly 160 TCR beta chains as cytomegalovirus-associated. It was reported that TCR beta sequences correctly inferred the HLA-A and HLA-B alleles for most subjects.

The CDR3 runs to 19 residues. The V gene lost 4 bases and the J gene lost 0 bases, with 21 bases spanning the gap. Germline-derived CDR1 and CDR2 are SEHNR and FQNEAQ (reference sequence). The V call is TRBV7-9, the J call TRBJ2-2, with D possibly matching TRBD1 (6 bases). The material sequenced was PBMCs. The sequence was collected from a boy younger than 18 in good health and CMV-seronegative. In DNA, the CDR3 is TGTGCCAGCAGCTCTACTCGAAAGAGGACAGCTACGAACACCGGGGAGCTGTTTTTT. This codes for CASSSTRKRTATNTGELFF.